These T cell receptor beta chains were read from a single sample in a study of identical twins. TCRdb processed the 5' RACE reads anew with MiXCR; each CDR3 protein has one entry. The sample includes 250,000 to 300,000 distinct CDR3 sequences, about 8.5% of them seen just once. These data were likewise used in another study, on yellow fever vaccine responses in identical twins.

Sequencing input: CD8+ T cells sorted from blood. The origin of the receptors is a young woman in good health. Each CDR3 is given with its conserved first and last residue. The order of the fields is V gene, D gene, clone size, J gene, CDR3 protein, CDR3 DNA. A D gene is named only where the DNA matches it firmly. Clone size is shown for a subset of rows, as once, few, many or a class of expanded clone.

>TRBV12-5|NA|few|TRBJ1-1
CASAGVNTEAFF
TGTGCTAGTGCGGGGGTTAACACTGAAGCTTTCTTT
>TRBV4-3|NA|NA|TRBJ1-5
CASSRTAGSNQPQHF
TGCGCCAGCAGCCGAACGGCAGGGAGCAATCAGCCCCAGCATTTT
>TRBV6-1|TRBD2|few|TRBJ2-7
CASSMGLKVYEQYF
TGTGCCAGCAGCATGGGACTAAAAGTGTACGAGCAGTACTTC
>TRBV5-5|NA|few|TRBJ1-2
CASSLDWGSPNYGYTF
TGTGCCAGCAGCTTGGATTGGGGGAGCCCCAACTATGGCTACACCTTC
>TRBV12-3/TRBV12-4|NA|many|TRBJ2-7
CASSRQDQDSYEQYF
TGTGCCAGCAGCCGACAGGACCAAGACTCCTACGAGCAGTACTTC
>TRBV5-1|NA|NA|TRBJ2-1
CASSWPGEGGHYNEQFF
TGCGCCAGCAGCTGGCCGGGTGAAGGGGGACACTACAATGAGCAGTTCTTC
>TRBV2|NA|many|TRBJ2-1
CATNPDSYNEQFF
TGTGCCACCAATCCAGACAGCTACAATGAGCAGTTCTTC
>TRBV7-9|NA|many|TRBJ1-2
CASSPTGWGYTF
TGTGCCAGCAGCCCAACAGGGTGGGGCTACACCTTC
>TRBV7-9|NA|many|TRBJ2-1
CASSQSSYNEQFF
TGTGCCAGCAGCCAAAGCTCCTACAATGAGCAGTTCTTC
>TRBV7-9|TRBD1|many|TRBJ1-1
CASSPFWDRVPEAFF
TGTGCCAGCAGCCCGTTTTGGGACAGGGTACCTGAAGCTTTCTTT
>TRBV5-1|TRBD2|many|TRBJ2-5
CASSPGTSGILQETQYF
TGCGCCAGCAGCCCGGGGACTAGCGGGATACTTCAAGAGACCCAGTACTTC
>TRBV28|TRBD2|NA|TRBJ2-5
CASSSLIGTSGDIQETQYF
TGTGCCAGCAGTTCCCTAATCGGGACTAGCGGGGATATCCAAGAGACCCAGTACTTC
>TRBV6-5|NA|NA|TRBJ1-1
CASSYTGGTEAFF
TGTGCCAGCAGTTATACGGGGGGCACTGAAGCTTTCTTT
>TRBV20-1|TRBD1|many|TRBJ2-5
CSASRQGRYQETQYF
TGCAGTGCTTCCCGACAGGGGAGGTACCAAGAGACCCAGTACTTC
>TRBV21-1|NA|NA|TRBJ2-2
CASSKARGGRTYANTGELFF
TGTGCCAGCAGCAAAGCCCGGGGGGGGCGAACCTACGCGAACACCGGGGAGCTGTTTTTT
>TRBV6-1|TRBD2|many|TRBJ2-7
CASRFEEGGRYEQYF
TGTGCCAGCAGATTCGAGGAGGGAGGGCGATACGAGCAGTACTTC
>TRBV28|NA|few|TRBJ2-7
CASRPEGSGYEQYF
TGTGCCAGCAGACCTGAGGGCTCCGGCTACGAGCAGTACTTC
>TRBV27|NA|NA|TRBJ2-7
CASSFKTGTYEQYF
TGTGCCAGCAGTTTCAAGACGGGAACCTACGAGCAGTACTTC
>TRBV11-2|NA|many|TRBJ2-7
CASSSDLSYEQYF
TGTGCCAGCAGCAGCGACCTCTCCTACGAGCAGTACTTC
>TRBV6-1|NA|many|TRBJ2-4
CASRPGRDNIQYF
TGTGCCAGCAGACCCGGAAGGGACAACATTCAGTACTTC
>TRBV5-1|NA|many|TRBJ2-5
CASSLDQGKETQYF
TGCGCCAGCAGCTTGGATCAGGGGAAGGAGACCCAGTACTTC
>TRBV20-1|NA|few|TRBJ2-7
CSARDIRGTYEQYF
TGCAGTGCTAGAGATATTCGGGGGACGTACGAGCAGTACTTC
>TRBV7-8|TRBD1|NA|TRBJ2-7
CASSLITTGNYEQYF
TGTGCCAGCAGCCTTATAACGACAGGGAACTACGAGCAGTACTTC
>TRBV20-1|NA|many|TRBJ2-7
CSAVPGTSSYEQYF
TGCAGTGCGGTTCCCGGGACGTCCTCCTACGAGCAGTACTTC
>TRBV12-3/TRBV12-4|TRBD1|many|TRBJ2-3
CASSPTGGLTDTQYF
TGTGCCAGCAGCCCGACAGGGGGCCTCACAGATACGCAGTATTTT
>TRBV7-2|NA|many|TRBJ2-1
CASSLAGSSYNEQFF
TGTGCCAGCAGCTTAGCGGGGAGCTCCTACAATGAGCAGTTCTTC
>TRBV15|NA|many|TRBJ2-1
CATSRSTGHRYNEQFF
TGTGCCACCAGCCGTTCGACGGGACACCGCTACAATGAGCAGTTCTTC
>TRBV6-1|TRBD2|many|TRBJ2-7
CASSTPGLAGNEQYF
TGTGCCAGCAGTACACCGGGACTAGCGGGCAACGAGCAGTACTTC
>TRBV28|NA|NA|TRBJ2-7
CASSLYLRRQAVETGEQYF
TGTGCCAGCAGTTTGTATCTCCGAAGGCAGGCGGTAGAAACTGGCGAGCAGTACTTC
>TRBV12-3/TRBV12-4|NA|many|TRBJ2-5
CASSSTGLGGETQYF
TGTGCCAGCAGTTCTACAGGGTTGGGGGGTGAGACCCAGTACTTC
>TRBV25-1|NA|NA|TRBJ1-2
CASSEFLDPLYGYTF
TGTGCCAGCAGTGAATTCCTGGACCCCCTCTATGGCTACACCTTC
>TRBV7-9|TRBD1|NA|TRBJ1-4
CASSSTGTGHEKLFF
TGTGCCAGCAGCAGTACGGGGACAGGACACGAAAAACTGTTTTTT
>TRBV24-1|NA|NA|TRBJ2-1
CATSDRGYWNEQFF
TGTGCCACCAGTGACAGGGGTTATTGGAATGAGCAGTTCTTC
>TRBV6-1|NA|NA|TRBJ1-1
CASGLRGLGNTEAFF
TGTGCCAGCGGCCTGCGAGGGTTAGGGAACACTGAAGCTTTCTTT
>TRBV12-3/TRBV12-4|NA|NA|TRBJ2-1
CASTLGDVPEQFF
TGTGCCAGCACCTTGGGTGACGTTCCGGAGCAGTTCTTC
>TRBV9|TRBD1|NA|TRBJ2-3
CASSDLGQKSTDTQYF
TGTGCCAGCAGCGACCTGGGACAGAAGAGCACAGATACGCAGTATTTT
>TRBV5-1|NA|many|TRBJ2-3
CASSLVGGWRGPDTQYF
TGCGCCAGCAGCTTGGTGGGAGGATGGCGGGGTCCGGATACGCAGTATTTT
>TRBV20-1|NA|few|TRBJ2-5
CSARWETQYF
TGCAGTGCGCGGTGGGAGACCCAGTACTTC
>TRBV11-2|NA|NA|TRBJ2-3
CASSFPFRDTDTDTQYF
TGTGCCAGCAGCTTCCCCTTCCGGGACACCGACACAGATACGCAGTATTTT
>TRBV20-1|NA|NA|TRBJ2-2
CSARRTQNTGELFF
TGCAGTGCTAGACGCACTCAGAACACCGGGGAGCTGTTTTTT
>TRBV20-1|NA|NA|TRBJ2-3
CSARALGTSTDTQYF
TGCAGTGCTAGAGCCTTGGGGACTAGCACAGATACGCAGTATTTT
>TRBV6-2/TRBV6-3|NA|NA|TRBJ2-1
CASRLDFPDNEQFF
TGTGCCAGTAGACTAGACTTCCCGGACAATGAGCAGTTCTTC
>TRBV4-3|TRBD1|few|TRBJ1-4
CASSQDYGQVNEKLFF
TGCGCCAGCAGCCAAGATTACGGACAGGTTAATGAAAAACTGTTTTTT
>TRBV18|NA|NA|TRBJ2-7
CASSPARDTFYEQYF
TGTGCCAGCTCACCCGCCCGGGACACATTCTACGAGCAGTACTTC
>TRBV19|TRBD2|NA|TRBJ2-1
CASSISGDYNEQFF
TGTGCCAGTAGTATTAGCGGGGATTACAATGAGCAGTTCTTC
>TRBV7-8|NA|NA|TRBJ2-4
CASSSAIDIQYF
TGTGCCAGCAGCTCCGCAATTGACATTCAGTACTTC
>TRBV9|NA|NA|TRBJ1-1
CASSVGRRTEAFF
TGTGCCAGCAGCGTAGGGAGGAGGACTGAAGCTTTCTTT
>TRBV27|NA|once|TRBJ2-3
CASGWGVGTDTLYF
NA
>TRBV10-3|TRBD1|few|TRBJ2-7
CAISEPGTGYYEQYF
TGTGCCATCAGTGAGCCCGGGACAGGATACTACGAGCAGTACTTC
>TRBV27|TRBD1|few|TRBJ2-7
CASSLLGQESYEQYF
TGTGCCAGCAGTTTGTTGGGACAGGAGTCCTACGAGCAGTACTTC
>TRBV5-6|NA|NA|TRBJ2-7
CASSLGTTRQSSYEQYF
TGTGCCAGCAGCCTTGGGACAACCAGGCAAAGCTCCTACGAGCAGTACTTC
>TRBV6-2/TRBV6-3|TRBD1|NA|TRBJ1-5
CASRPRDRGGNQPQHF
TGTGCCAGCAGGCCCCGGGACAGAGGGGGCAATCAGCCCCAGCATTTT
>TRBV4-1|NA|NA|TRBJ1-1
CASSQEEDLNTEAFF
TGCGCCAGCAGCCAAGAAGAGGATTTGAACACTGAAGCTTTCTTT